This T cell receptor (beta chain) emerged from a study of blood T cell repertoires in COVID-19. Overall study context: PBMCs, B-cell-depleted T cells, or T cells provided the cDNA or gDNA that made up the material.

The repertoire was sequenced with immunoSEQ multiplex PCR; TCRdb's copy has only in-frame clones and lacks some. The data show approximately 320,000 clones, 89% seen once. Followed over time, Seattle patients had been enrolled while infection was active. V was clipped by 2 bases and J by 5 bases, with 9 bases between them. The germline gives CDR1 LNHDA, CDR2 SQIVND (reference sequence). The CDR3 runs 13 residues. The gene calls are TRBV19 and TRBJ1-2; TRBD1 might be the D (6 bases). Sequenced input: peripheral blood. This clonotype was obtained from a woman under 40 with COVID-19, enrolled during active disease. CDR3 sequence (DNA): TGTGCCAGTAGTATAACAGGGATATATGGCTACACCTTC. It encodes CASSITGIYGYTF.